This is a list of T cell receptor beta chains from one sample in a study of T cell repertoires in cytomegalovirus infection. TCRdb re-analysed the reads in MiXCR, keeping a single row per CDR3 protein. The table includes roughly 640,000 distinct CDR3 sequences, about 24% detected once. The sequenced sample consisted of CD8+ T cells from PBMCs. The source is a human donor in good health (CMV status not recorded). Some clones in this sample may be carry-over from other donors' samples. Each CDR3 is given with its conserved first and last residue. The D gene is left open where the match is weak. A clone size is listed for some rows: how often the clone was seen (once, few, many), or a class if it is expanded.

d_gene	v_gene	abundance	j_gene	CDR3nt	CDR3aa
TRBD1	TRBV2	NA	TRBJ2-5	TGTGCCAGCAGTGAATACCTGGGACAGGGGGCCAGGTGGACCCAGTACTTC	CASSEYLGQGARWTQYF
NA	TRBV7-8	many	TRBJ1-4	TGTGCCAGCAGTTCCCGGGCCTCTAATGAAAAACTGTTTTTT	CASSSRASNEKLFF
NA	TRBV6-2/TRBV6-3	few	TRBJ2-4	TGTGCCAGCAGCTCCCTACTGGACAGCCTTCCGAACATTCAGTACTTC	CASSSLLDSLPNIQYF
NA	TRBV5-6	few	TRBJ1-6	TGTGCCAGCAGCTTGGGGCAGATGGTATCACCCCTCCACTTT	CASSLGQMVSPLHF
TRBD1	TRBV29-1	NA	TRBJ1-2	TGCAGCGTTGGGACAGGGGACTATGGCTACACCTTC	CSVGTGDYGYTF
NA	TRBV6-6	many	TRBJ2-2	TGTGCCAGCAGTTACCTCGCCGGGGAGCTGTTTTTT	CASSYLAGELFF
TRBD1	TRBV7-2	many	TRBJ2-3	TGTGCCAGCAGGACCGGAGACAGGGCTACTCACACAGATACGCAGTATTTT	CASRTGDRATHTDTQYF
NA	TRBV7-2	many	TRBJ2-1	TGTGCCAGCAGCTTAAGTGGGGTAAGTGAGCAGTTCTTC	CASSLSGVSEQFF
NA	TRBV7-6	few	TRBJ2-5	TGTGCCAGCAGCCCAACAACCTGGCTAGAAGAGACCCAGTACTTC	CASSPTTWLEETQYF
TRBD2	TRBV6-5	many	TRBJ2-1	TGTGCCAGCAGTTATGGGGGAGGGGATGAGCAGTTCTTC	CASSYGGGDEQFF
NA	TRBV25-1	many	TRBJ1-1	TGTGCCAGCAGTGAATCCGGGAACACTGAAGCTTTCTTT	CASSESGNTEAFF
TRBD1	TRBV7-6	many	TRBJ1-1	TGTGCCAGCAGCTTAGACAGGGGATGGACTGAAGCTTTCTTT	CASSLDRGWTEAFF
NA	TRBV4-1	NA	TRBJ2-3	TGTGCCAGCAGCCAAATGGGACTTTCGACGACAGATACGCAGTATTTT	CASSQMGLSTTDTQYF
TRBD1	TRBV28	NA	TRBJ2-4	TGTGCCAGCAGCCGCGGACAGGGAAGGTACTTC	CASSRGQGRYF
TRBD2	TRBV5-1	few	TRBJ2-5	TGCGCCAGCAGCTTGGGGGGACTAGATGAGACCCAGTACTTC	CASSLGGLDETQYF
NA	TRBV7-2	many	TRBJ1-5	TGTGCCAGCAGCTTAGGGGTCCACAATCAGCCCCAGCATTTT	CASSLGVHNQPQHF
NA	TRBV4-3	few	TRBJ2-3	TGCGCCAGCAGCCAAGAAATGGAGGGAGGCACAGATACGCAGTATTTT	CASSQEMEGGTDTQYF
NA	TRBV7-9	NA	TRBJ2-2	TGTGCCAGCAGCTCAGCCAGGGGTTTCACCGGGGAGCTGTTTTTT	CASSSARGFTGELFF
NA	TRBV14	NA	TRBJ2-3	TGTGCCAGCAGCCAAGGCCACCCTGACGCGGTGAGGTTCACAGATACGCAGTATTTT	CASSQGHPDAVRFTDTQYF
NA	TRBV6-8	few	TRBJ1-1	TGTGCCAGCAGTTTTGACAGTTTCATGAACACTGAAGCTTTCTTT	CASSFDSFMNTEAFF
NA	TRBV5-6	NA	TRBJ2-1	TGTGCCAGCGAGTTCGGCAGGCCCCACAATGAGCAGTTCTTC	CASEFGRPHNEQFF
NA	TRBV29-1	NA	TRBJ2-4	TGCAGCGTTAAGGGCATAACCAAAAACATTCAGTACTTC	CSVKGITKNIQYF
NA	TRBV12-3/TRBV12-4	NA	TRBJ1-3	TGTGCCAGCAGTTTCGACAGTACTAGATGGAATAATGGGGGAAACACCATATATTTT	CASSFDSTRWNNGGNTIYF
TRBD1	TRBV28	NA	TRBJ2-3	TGTGCCAGCAGTTTGCCCGGGACAGGGGTTAGGACAGATACGCAGTATTTT	CASSLPGTGVRTDTQYF
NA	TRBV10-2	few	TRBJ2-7	TGCGCCAGCAGTGAGGGAGAGCAGTACTTC	CASSEGEQYF
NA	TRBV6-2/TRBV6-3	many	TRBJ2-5	TGTGCCAGCAGTCCGGACAGCCTCCAAGAGACCCAGTACTTC	CASSPDSLQETQYF
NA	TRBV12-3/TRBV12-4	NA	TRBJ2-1	TGTGCCAGCAGTTTACTGGCAGCCCGAACCTTCTCCTACAATGAGCAGTTCTTC	CASSLLAARTFSYNEQFF
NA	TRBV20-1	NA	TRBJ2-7	TGCAGTGCTAGTACAGGGGGGGCCTACGAGCAGTACTTC	CSASTGGAYEQYF
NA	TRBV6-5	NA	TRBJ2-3	TGTGCCAACAGTTACGGTGACGGGGATACGCAGTATTTT	CANSYGDGDTQYF
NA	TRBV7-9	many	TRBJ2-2	TGTGCCAGCAGCCAGACAGCGGACACCGGGGAGCTGTTTTTT	CASSQTADTGELFF
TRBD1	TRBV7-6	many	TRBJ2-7	TGTGCCAGCAGCCCCCGGACAGGGAGCTCCTACGAGCAGTACTTC	CASSPRTGSSYEQYF
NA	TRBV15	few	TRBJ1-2	TGTGCCACCAGCAGAGTATCGGAGAACGACTATGGCTACACCTTC	CATSRVSENDYGYTF
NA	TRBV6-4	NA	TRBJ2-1	TGTGCCAGCAGTGAGTGGGCGGGGAGCTACAATGAGCAGTTCTTC	CASSEWAGSYNEQFF
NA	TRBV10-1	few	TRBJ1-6	TGCGCCAGCAGTGAGACCGTCACTTCACCCCTCCACTTT	CASSETVTSPLHF
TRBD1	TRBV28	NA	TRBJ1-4	TGTGCCAGCAGTCGTTATAGGGACAGTCTCTGGGAAAAACTGTTTTTT	CASSRYRDSLWEKLFF
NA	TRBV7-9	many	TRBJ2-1	TGTGCCAGCAGCCACCCCCAGACAGGTTCCTACAATGAGCAGTTCTTC	CASSHPQTGSYNEQFF
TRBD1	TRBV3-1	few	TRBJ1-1	TGTGCCAGCAGCCTCCCTCCGCCGACAGGGGAGACTGAAGCTTTCTTT	CASSLPPPTGETEAFF
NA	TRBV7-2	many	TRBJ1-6	TGTGCCAGCAGCTTCTTACAGGAGAGCTCCTATAATTCACCCCTCCACTTT	CASSFLQESSYNSPLHF
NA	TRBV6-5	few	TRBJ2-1	TGTGCCAGCACGCAGCCCTACTACAATGAGCAGTTCTTC	CASTQPYYNEQFF
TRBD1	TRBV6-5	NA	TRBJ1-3	TGTGCCAGCAGAAGGACAGGGGAGAACCGAAACCCTTTGCATTTT	CASRRTGENRNPLHF
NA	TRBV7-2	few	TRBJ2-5	TGTGCCAGCAGCTTGGTTGTGGGGGCAGAGACCCAGTACTTC	CASSLVVGAETQYF
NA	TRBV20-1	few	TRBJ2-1	TGCAGTTTTTCCTACAATGAGCAGTTCTTC	CSFSYNEQFF
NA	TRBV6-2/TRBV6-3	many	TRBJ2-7	TGTGCCAGCAGTTCGGCGATCGGGGGATCCTACGAGCAGTACTTC	CASSSAIGGSYEQYF
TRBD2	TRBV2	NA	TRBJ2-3	TGTGCCAGCAGTGACGCTGGCGGGGGGGCAGATACGCAGTATTTT	CASSDAGGGADTQYF
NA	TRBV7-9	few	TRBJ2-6	TGTGCCAGCAGCTTAAGACAGGTGGGGGCTGGGGCCAACGTCCTGACTTTC	CASSLRQVGAGANVLTF
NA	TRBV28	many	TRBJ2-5	TGTGCCAGCACTCCCGCCACACAAGAGACCCAGTACTTC	CASTPATQETQYF
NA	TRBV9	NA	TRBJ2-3	TGTGCCAGCAGCGTAGACGCAGATACGCAGTATTTT	CASSVDADTQYF
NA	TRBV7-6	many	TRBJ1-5	TGTGCCAGCAGCCCAGAAGGGGGTTATAGCAATCAGCCCCAGCATTTT	CASSPEGGYSNQPQHF
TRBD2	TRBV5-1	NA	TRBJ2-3	TGCGCCAGCAGCCCCGGACTAGCGGGGGGGAAGGTTGCAGATACGCAGTATTTT	CASSPGLAGGKVADTQYF